This T cell receptor beta chain was retrieved from a study of blood T cell repertoires in COVID-19. Measured with immunoSEQ multiplex PCR; TCRdb has only the in-frame clones, and not every one. The data show about 120,000 clones, with roughly 84% seen just once and around 3.9% held by the top ten. Trimming cost V 7 bases and J 3 bases; bases outside gene matches: 9. The CDR3 contains 16 residues. Looked up from germline, CDR1 is SGDLS and CDR2 is YYNGEE. Ages ranged from roughly 18 to 100 years, with residence in about two dozen US areas. A single count supports this clone. This sequence was found in a woman aged 30 to 39 who had recovered from COVID-19. Source material: PBMCs or T cells enriched from blood (not recorded which). This sequence joins TRBV9 and TRBJ2-7; 14 nucleotides line up with TRBD2. The CDR3 reads CASAQGTSGSYYEQYF. The CDR3 region has the DNA TGTGCCAGCGCACAGGGGACTAGCGGGAGTTACTACGAGCAGTACTTC.